These T cell receptor beta chains were read from a single sample in a study of blood T cell repertoires in COVID-19. Repertoires were generated with immunoSEQ multiplex PCR, while TCRdb's copy carries only in-frame clones and drops some. The data show about 50,000 clones, about 83% seen once. Sequenced sample: peripheral blood. These receptors all come from a woman aged 60-75 years with acute or convalescent COVID-19. Each CDR3 is given with its conserved first and last residue. Each record gives: CDR3 length, D gene, J gene, V gene, CDR3 protein, CDR3 DNA. D genes are given only for firm matches.

len: 14; d_gene: TRBD1; j_gene: TRBJ1-1; v_gene: TRBV5-1; CDR3aa: CASSSRTGNTEAFF; CDR3nt: TGCGCCAGCAGCTCGAGGACAGGGAACACTGAAGCTTTCTTT
len: 13; d_gene: NA; j_gene: TRBJ1-2; v_gene: TRBV14; CDR3aa: CASSLAGRRGYTF; CDR3nt: TGTGCCAGCAGCCTGGCGGGGCGCCGGGGCTACACCTTC
len: 14; d_gene: TRBD1; j_gene: TRBJ2-1; v_gene: TRBV7-8; CDR3aa: CASSPGQGAREQFF; CDR3nt: TGTGCCAGCAGCCCCGGACAGGGGGCAAGGGAGCAGTTCTTC
len: 14; d_gene: TRBD1; j_gene: TRBJ1-1; v_gene: TRBV5-1; CDR3aa: CASSLSQGYTEAFF; CDR3nt: TGCGCCAGCAGCTTATCACAGGGGTACACTGAAGCTTTCTTT
len: 13; d_gene: NA; j_gene: TRBJ2-1; v_gene: TRBV29-1; CDR3aa: CSALTGIYNEQFF; CDR3nt: TGCAGCGCCCTGACGGGAATCTACAATGAGCAGTTCTTC
len: 11; d_gene: NA; j_gene: TRBJ1-1; v_gene: TRBV7-9; CDR3aa: CASSQGTEAFF; CDR3nt: TGTGCCAGCAGCCAGGGGACTGAAGCTTTCTTT
len: 13; d_gene: NA; j_gene: TRBJ1-1; v_gene: TRBV25-1; CDR3aa: CASRDRLNTEAFF; CDR3nt: TGTGCCAGCAGAGACAGGCTGAACACTGAAGCTTTCTTT
len: 16; d_gene: TRBD2; j_gene: TRBJ2-1; v_gene: TRBV7-3; CDR3aa: CASSRTSGRVDNEQFF; CDR3nt: TGTGCCAGCAGCCGGACTAGCGGGAGAGTGGACAATGAGCAGTTCTTC
len: 16; d_gene: NA; j_gene: TRBJ1-3; v_gene: TRBV19; CDR3aa: CASEQAQGIIGNTIYF; CDR3nt: TGTGCCAGTGAACAAGCACAGGGAATAATCGGAAACACCATATATTTT
len: 13; d_gene: NA; j_gene: TRBJ2-5; v_gene: TRBV6-5; CDR3aa: CASTDSRQETQYF; CDR3nt: TGTGCCAGCACGGACTCCCGACAAGAGACCCAGTACTTC
len: 13; d_gene: NA; j_gene: TRBJ2-6; v_gene: TRBV29-1; CDR3aa: CSVGQSGANVLTF; CDR3nt: TGCAGCGTTGGTCAGTCTGGGGCCAACGTCCTGACTTTC